What follows is one TCR beta chain and its context. Its antigen is currently unknown. Treatment indicated: roughly 20 received Ad26.COV2.S at low or high dose, single or two shots; about 5 received placebo; per-sample allocation not given. Sampling occurred on day 63 after the first vaccine or placebo injection. What was given as vaccine was an Ad26 vector encoding Wuhan-strain SARS-CoV-2 spike. This sample was taken from a study of Ad26.COV2.S vaccination and SARS-CoV-2 variants. Study results and caveats: Vaccine and placebo groups showed comparable non-spike TCR breadth. Individuals receiving vaccine had higher spike-specific TCR breadth than placebo recipients did. Total T cell responses were possibly underestimated by TCR breadth and depth analyses.

Profiled with immunoSEQ multiplex PCR; TCRdb holds only in-frame clones, not every one. The table includes about 680,000 clones, roughly nine tenths detected once. CDR1 KGHDR and CDR2 SFDVKD come from the germline V gene. This CDR3 has 13 amino acids. Trimming removed 7 bases from V and 8 bases from J, with 16 bases in between. The chain employs TRBV24-1 and TRBJ1-2; a weak D match, TRBD1 (5 bases). Sequenced here: peripheral blood, sampled in a trial of Ad26.COV2.S vaccine versus placebo. This TCR came from a person aged 18-65 years who received the Ad26.COV2.S COVID-19 vaccine or a placebo. CDR3 DNA sequence: TGTGCCACCAGAGGGGAGGGGATGGAAGGCTACACCTTC. Protein product: CATRGEGMEGYTF.